A single sample is the source of the 14 T cell receptor beta chains below, sequenced in a study of technical replicates of blood from a handful of donors. The data were produced by immunoSEQ multiplex PCR, yet TCRdb's version contains in-frame clones alone and is incomplete. The sample gives 85,000 to 100,000 clones, 95% of which show up once; 0.26% is in the top ten. Sequencing was carried out using T cells isolated from PBMCs. Receptors originate from a human donor in good health.

V gene TRBV12-2 combines with J gene TRBJ2-1; no check of the table's D call, TRBD2, against the DNA was made. TRBV12-2 counts as a pseudogene. The CDR3 spans 16 residues. CDR3 nucleotides: TGTGCAAGTCGCTCCCGTAGCGGGAGGGCCGGGAATGAGCAGTTCTTC. Its protein product is CASRSRSGRAGNEQFF.

The chain joins TRBV15 to TRBJ2-7; 8 bases fit TRBD1. CDR1 LNHNV and CDR2 YYDKDF come from the germline V gene (reference sequence). The V and J ends lost 5 bases and 9 bases, in that order; junction bases with no gene match: 39. The CDR3 runs to 23 residues. In nucleotides, the CDR3 is TGTGCCACCAGCCCGACCTCCGGACAGGGCAGGGAGTCGCTAGCGTATATTCTACGCGGGCAGTACTTC. Translation: CATSPTSGQGRESLAYILRGQYF.

The chain is built from TRBV10-3 and TRBJ2-5; 10 bases match TRBD2. Trimming cost V 6 bases and J 5 bases; bases outside gene matches: 9. CDR3 length: 15 amino acids. Germline loops: CDR1 ENHRY, CDR2 SYGVKD. CDR3 nucleotide sequence: TGTGCCATCAGCGCTAGCGGGAGTATGGCCGAGACCCAGTACTTC. Translation gives CAISASGSMAETQYF.

The chain joins TRBV15 to TRBJ2-7, with D possibly matching TRBD1 (6 bases). V lost 8 bases and J 0 bases, leaving 14 bases between the germline ends. Germline CDR1 and CDR2: LNHNV and YYDKDF (reference sequence). The CDR3 sequence is 14 residues long. For the CDR3, the DNA is TGTGCCACCTCGGGACACAAAAGCTCCTACGAGCAGTACTTC. This codes for CATSGHKSSYEQYF.

This clone was seen just once. The chain links TRBV28 to TRBJ1-2; D remains unclear. CDR3 size: 11 residues. Germline CDR1 reads MDHEN; CDR2 reads SYDVKM. The ends were cut back, 4 bases at V and 4 bases at J, with 4 bases in the middle. The CDR3 DNA reads as TGTGCCAGCAGTTACACCTATGGCTACACCTTC. Translating it yields CASSYTYGYTF.

The J gene is TRBJ1-5, the V gene TRBV30; 10 nucleotides line up with TRBD1. Germline V gene data show CDR1 as GTSNPN and CDR2 as SVGIG (reference sequence). This CDR3 is built from 13 residues. Losses at the gene ends were 5 bases for V and 7 bases for J; bases not matched to a gene: 5. CDR3 in DNA: TGTGCCTGGGCGGGACAGGGGTACCAGCCCCAGCATTTT. Its protein is CAWAGQGYQPQHF.

This clone was recorded once. This chain links TRBV28 with TRBJ1-2; D is uncertain. Trimming left V 7 bases short and J 0 bases short, with 9 bases between. Per germline, CDR1 MDHEN and CDR2 SYDVKM. This CDR3 comprises 13 residues. The CDR3 protein is CASMHSPNYGYTF. The DNA of the CDR3 is TGTGCCAGCATGCACAGTCCTAACTATGGCTACACCTTC.

J is TRBJ2-4 and V is TRBV13; 16 bases fit TRBD2. The CDR3 covers 20 residues. Germline lookup yields CDR1 PRHDT and CDR2 FYEKMQ (reference sequence). The V gene end was trimmed by 3 bases and the J gene end by 0 bases; junction bases not matched to a gene: 8. The CDR3 region is CASSFGSGLAGGRAKNIQYF. CDR3 DNA sequence: TGTGCCAGCAGCTTTGGGTCGGGACTAGCGGGGGGGCGAGCCAAAAACATTCAGTACTTC.

This chain uses TRBV7-6 with TRBJ2-1; 11 nucleotides align to TRBD2. This CDR3 region has 16 residues. With V trimmed by 2 bases and J by 4 bases, 4 bases remained unmatched. Per the germline V gene, CDR1 is SGHVS and CDR2 is FNYEAQ. The CDR3, as DNA: TGTGCCAGCAGCTTACGGACTAGCGGGCTATACAATGAGCAGTTCTTC. It is translated as CASSLRTSGLYNEQFF.

The CDR3 nucleotides are TGTGCCAGCTCACCGGGACAGGGTATCTCAGATACGCAGTATTTT. Translated, it gives CASSPGQGISDTQYF. V usage is TRBV18 and J usage is TRBJ2-3; 9 bases align to TRBD1. The germline V gene encodes CDR1 KGHSH and CDR2 LQKENI. V lost 3 bases, J lost 4 bases, and 5 bases stayed unmatched. CDR3 size: 15 residues.

This clone was seen a handful of times. The chain combines TRBV29-1 with TRBJ1-1, with 9 bases identical to TRBD1. Germline V CDR1 and CDR2: SQVTM, ANQGSEA. This CDR3 contains 13 residues. V was pared by 5 bases and J by 4 bases, with 5 bases of the junction left unmatched. The CDR3 spells CSVQQGAVTEAFF. Here the CDR3 DNA reads TGCAGCGTTCAACAGGGGGCGGTCACTGAAGCTTTCTTT.

This clone was detected only once. V gene TRBV14 combines with J gene TRBJ2-3, with 8 bases aligning to TRBD2. In germline, CDR1 is SGHDN, CDR2 FVKESK. V shed 5 bases and J 4 bases; nucleotides not matched to a gene: 5. This CDR3 region has 14 residues. CDR3: CASSDGGAADTQYF. CDR3 sequence (DNA): TGTGCCAGCAGCGACGGGGGGGCCGCAGATACGCAGTATTTT. The full variable domain, with the rest looked up from reference TRBV14 and TRBJ2-3, is EAGVTQFPSHSVIEKGQTVTLRCDPISGHDNLYWYRRVMGKEIKFLLHFVKESKQDESGMPNNRFLAERTGGTYSTLKVQPAELEDSGVYFCASSDGGAADTQYFGPGTRLTVL.

Here the CDR3 reads CASSERQGAGYGYTF. The DNA of the CDR3 is TGTGCCAGCAGCGAAAGACAGGGGGCTGGCTATGGCTACACCTTC. This chain connects TRBV2 to TRBJ1-2; 10 nucleotides agree with TRBD1. Losses at the gene ends were 6 bases for V and 4 bases for J; bases not matched to a gene: 8. CDR1 is SNHLY and CDR2 is FYNNEI in the germline V gene. The CDR3 runs to 15 residues.

The V and J genes are TRBV27 and TRBJ2-7; 8 bases map to TRBD2. Germline CDR1 reads MNHEY; CDR2 reads SMNVEV (reference sequence). After removal of 5 bases from V and 2 bases from J, the junction contained 11 bases not matched to a gene. CDR3 length: 16 amino acids. CDR3 sequence: CASSPLAARAPYEQYF. The CDR3 DNA is TGTGCCAGCAGTCCACTAGCGGCCCGAGCCCCCTACGAGCAGTACTTC.